This T cell receptor (beta chain) was profiled in a study of blood T cell repertoires in COVID-19. Study overall: Sources were T cells, B-cell-depleted T cells, or PBMCs; the material itself was cDNA or gDNA.

The trim removed 6 bases at V and 4 bases at J, leaving 8 bases unmatched. The CDR3 runs to 14 residues. Germline loops: CDR1 LGHDT, CDR2 YNNKEL (reference sequence). This clone was seen a handful of times. The table came from immunoSEQ multiplex PCR; TCRdb's copy has only in-frame clones and leaves some out. The sample contains hundreds of thousands of clones, about 91% of which appear only once. Enrollment of patients from Seattle took place during active infection, with longitudinal follow-up. The J gene is TRBJ2-5, the V gene TRBV3-1 (or the pseudogene TRBV3-2); 7 bases are a match to TRBD2. The sequencing input was peripheral blood. This clonotype originated in a woman aged 45 to 65 with COVID-19, enrolled during active disease. CDR3 nucleotide sequence: TGTGCCAGCAGGATGTCGGGGGGAGGAGAGACCCAGTACTTC. Amino acid sequence: CASRMSGGGETQYF.